The 20 T cell receptor beta chains reported below all come from one sample, sequenced in a study of neurological immune-mediated disorders (dated by TCRdb to between 2018 and 2020). Library method: 5' RACE. The reads were generated on an Illumina HiSeq 2500. TCRdb reworked the public reads: Q25 trimming with fastp, MiXCR clone assembly, productive beta chains retained. When rows share a CDR3 protein, they turn into one entry using the most common DNA and genes. The sample table contains more than 70,000 distinct CDR3 sequences; only one count was recorded for 10% to 13% of them. The ten top clones hold about 1.7% of the sample. The material sequenced was PBMCs. The receptors were sampled from a man aged 40-50 years in good health.

This clonotype was seen repeatedly, ten times or more. The rearrangement links TRBV7-9 to TRBJ2-7; 13 positions agree with TRBD2. V lost 1 base, J lost 2 bases, and 8 bases stayed unmatched. The CDR3 consists of 18 residues. Germline CDR1 SEHNR, CDR2 FQNEAQ (reference sequence). The CDR3 coding sequence is TGTGCCAGCAGCTTAGAGATAGGGACTAGCGGGAACCCCTACGAGCAGTACTTC. Translation: CASSLEIGTSGNPYEQYF.

This clonotype was found many times. This rearrangement joins TRBV5-6 to TRBJ2-7; 7 positions agree with TRBD1. CDR1 and CDR2 from the germline V gene are SGHDT and YYEEEE. With 3 bases clipped from V and 7 bases from J, the junction kept 13 bases outside the gene matches. This CDR3 contains 15 residues. The CDR3 DNA sequence: TGTGCCAGCAGCTCCTATCGATCGACAGGGTGGGAGCAGTACTTC. It encodes CASSSYRSTGWEQYF.

The chain combines TRBV15 with TRBJ1-3; 7 nucleotides match TRBD1. V gave up 3 bases and J gave up 0 bases; unmatched junction bases: 5. This CDR3 region has 16 residues. CDR1 and CDR2 (germline): LNHNV, YYDKDF (reference sequence). CDR3 coding DNA: TGTGCCACCAGCAGGGACAGGAGTTACTCTGGAAACACCATATATTTT. Its protein product is CATSRDRSYSGNTIYF.

This clonotype was seen ten or more times. This chain links TRBV3-1 with TRBJ2-5; 11 bases are shared with TRBD1. This CDR3 contains 16 residues. Trimming at V came to 2 bases and at J to 5 bases, leaving 7 bases not matched to a gene. The germline V gene has CDR1 LGHDT and CDR2 YNNKEL (reference sequence). The CDR3 reads CASSQTLDRGPETQYF. The CDR3 DNA follows: TGTGCCAGCAGCCAAACATTGGACAGGGGGCCGGAGACCCAGTACTTC.

This clonotype was seen repeatedly, ten times or more. The chain is built from TRBV14 and TRBJ2-3; D gene ambiguous. Trimming stripped 2 bases from V and 0 bases from J, with 12 bases between. This CDR3 has 16 residues. Germline CDR1 and CDR2: SGHDN and FVKESK. Here the CDR3 reads CASSQRRSSSTDTQYF. DNA of the CDR3: TGTGCCAGCAGCCAAAGGCGGAGCTCTAGCACAGATACGCAGTATTTT.

In its sample, this clonotype was seen many times. The CDR3 sequence: CASSEPEGYYNEQFF. CDR3 DNA: TGTGCCAGCAGCGAACCCGAAGGATACTACAATGAGCAGTTCTTC. The genes are TRBV9 and TRBJ2-1; D gene uncertain. The CDR3 consists of 15 residues. Looked up from germline, CDR1 is SGDLS and CDR2 is YYNGEE. Trimming removed 3 bases from V and 3 bases from J, with 13 bases in between.

This clonotype was counted ten times or more. V is TRBV27 and J is TRBJ2-3; TRBD2 agrees at 11 bases. Germline trimming cut 6 bases from V and 5 bases from J; bases unmatched to any gene: 10. CDR1 is MNHEY and CDR2 is SMNVEV in the germline V gene (reference sequence). This CDR3 has 16 residues. The CDR3, as DNA: TGTGCCAGCAGCCCCTCTGCTAGCGGGAGGAAAGATACGCAGTATTTT. As protein: CASSPSASGRKDTQYF.

This clonotype was seen ten or more times. This chain connects TRBV10-1 to TRBJ1-6; no clear D gene. Trimming took 4 bases from V and 7 from J, leaving 8 bases between them. The CDR3 is made up of 13 amino acids. The V gene's germline CDR1 is WNHNN and CDR2 SYGVQD (reference sequence). Here the CDR3 DNA reads TGCGCCAGCAGTGGTCGAGGGAATTCACCCCTCCACTTT. Protein: CASSGRGNSPLHF.

This clonotype was observed at least ten times. One junction end does not reproduce the germline sequence, and a read error may be involved. The chain carries TRBV7-7 and TRBJ2-7; maybe TRBD1 (5 bases). The CDR3 covers 14 residues. Germline-derived CDR1 and CDR2 are SSHAT and FNYEAQ (reference sequence). The CDR3 DNA reads TGTGCTAGCAGCCCACAGGCGAACTCCTACGAGCAGTACTTC. Translated, it gives CASSPQANSYEQYF.

The chain has TRBV30 and TRBJ2-4; D remains unclear. V lost 0 bases, J lost 3 bases, and 12 bases lay in between. The germline V gene has CDR1 GTSNPN and CDR2 SVGIG (reference sequence). The CDR3 has 15 residues. As DNA, the CDR3 is TGTGCCTGGAGTGTACGTGCTTCAGACAAAAACATTCAGTACTTC. Translating gives CAWSVRASDKNIQYF.

This clonotype was detected many times. V usage is TRBV3-1 and J usage is TRBJ1-2; D remains unclear. V lost 2 bases to trimming and J lost 4 bases, with 5 bases between them. The CDR3 runs to 12 residues. Germline V gene data show CDR1 as LGHDT and CDR2 as YNNKEL (reference sequence). The chain's CDR3 is CASSQSSYGYTF. The DNA of the CDR3 is TGTGCCAGCAGCCAATCCAGCTATGGCTACACCTTC.

This clonotype was observed many times. The chain carries TRBV5-1 and TRBJ1-4; tentative D call: TRBD1 (6 bases). The germline CDR1 and CDR2 sequences are SGHRS and YFSETQ. V was pared by 0 bases and J by 2 bases, with 8 bases between. The CDR3 covers 15 residues. The CDR3 bases are TGCGCCAGCAGCTTGGAGGACAGCACTAATGAAAAACTGTTTTTT. Protein sequence: CASSLEDSTNEKLFF. Together with reference TRBV5-1 and TRBJ1-4, the CDR3 gives the full variable domain: KAGVTQTPRYLIKTRGQQVTLSCSPISGHRSVSWYQQTPGQGLQFLFEYFSETQRNKGNFPGRFSGRQFSNSRSEMNVSTLELGDSALYLCASSLEDSTNEKLFFGSGTQLSVL.

This clonotype has more than one count but fewer than ten. The V gene is TRBV11-2, the J gene TRBJ2-1; 10 nucleotides line up with TRBD2. Looked up from germline, CDR1 is SGHAT and CDR2 is FQNNGV. The CDR3 covers 15 residues. V trimming: 4 bases; J trimming: 2 bases; junction bases outside the gene matches: 2. The CDR3 coding sequence is TGTGCCAGCAGCTCTAGCGGGAGTGCCTACAATGAGCAGTTCTTC. Residues: CASSSSGSAYNEQFF.

This rearrangement joins TRBV6-5 to TRBJ2-7, with D unclear. V gave up 7 bases and J gave up 1 base, with 11 bases separating them. Germline V gene lookup returns CDR1 MNHEY and CDR2 SVGAGI. The CDR3 covers 13 residues. The CDR3 sequence: CASINFGSYEQYF. CDR3 in DNA: TGTGCCAGCATTAACTTCGGGTCCTACGAGCAGTACTTC.

The sample holds many counts of this clonotype. V and J are TRBV12-3 or TRBV12-4 and TRBJ1-2, with D uncertain. The V end lost 8 bases, the J end lost 8 bases, and 12 bases lay between the germline ends. This CDR3 is built from 11 residues. The CDR3 sequence is CASDEGPGYTF. The CDR3, as DNA: TGTGCCAGCGACGAAGGGCCCGGCTACACCTTC.

This clonotype appeared many times. The V call is TRBV5-1, the J call TRBJ1-1, with 9 bases fitting TRBD1. CDR3 size: 15 residues. With 4 bases clipped from V and 3 bases from J, the junction kept 7 bases outside the gene matches. Per the germline V gene, CDR1 is SGHRS and CDR2 is YFSETQ. CDR3 amino acids: CASSPSGDRDTEAFF. In DNA form, the CDR3 reads TGCGCCAGCAGCCCTAGTGGGGACAGGGACACTGAAGCTTTCTTT.

This clonotype has ten or more counts. The chain employs TRBV7-9 and TRBJ2-6, with TRBD2 matching over 8 bases. CDR1 is SEHNR and CDR2 is FQNEAQ in the germline V gene (reference sequence). Trimming cost V 3 bases and J 0 bases; bases outside gene matches: 7. The CDR3 length is 18 residues. The CDR3 DNA sequence: TGTGCCAGCAGCTTCGTTGGCGGGGGGACCTCTGGGGCCAACGTCCTGACTTTC. This gives the protein CASSFVGGGTSGANVLTF.

This clonotype was counted many times. V gene TRBV5-6 combines with J gene TRBJ1-1; 8 bases align to TRBD1. The CDR3 contains 16 residues. Germline CDR1 is SGHDT and CDR2 is YYEEEE. V trimming: 5 bases; J trimming: 6 bases; junction bases outside the gene matches: 15. DNA of the CDR3: TGTGCCAGCAGTATAATATACCGGGACAGGCGCGCTGAAGCTTTCTTT. This encodes CASSIIYRDRRAEAFF.

This clonotype was recorded at least ten times. The chain links TRBV7-2 to TRBJ1-5; tentative D call: TRBD1 (6 bases). In germline, CDR1 is SGHTA, CDR2 FQGNSA. The CDR3 totals 13 residues. Trimming removed 2 bases from V and 6 bases from J, with 8 bases in between. CDR3 coding DNA: TGTGCCAGCAGCTTAACAGGGATTCAGCCCCAGCATTTT. Protein product: CASSLTGIQPQHF.

The chain links TRBV3-1 to TRBJ2-5; perhaps TRBD1 as D (7 bases). Trimming cost V 4 bases and J 5 bases, with 17 bases left between them. CDR1 and CDR2 from the germline V gene are LGHDT and YNNKEL (reference sequence). The CDR3 has 15 amino acids. The CDR3 DNA is TGTGCCAGCAGCCGACCTCAGGGGGGCCGGGAGACCCAGTACTTC. It codes for CASSRPQGGRETQYF.